The source of this T cell receptor beta chain is a study of technical replicates of blood from several donors (dated by TCRdb to about 2017). This clone was seen a single time. Its binding antigen is unknown. No base-level quality is on record; no much larger clone is a single base apart. The library was prepared using the immunoSEQ multiplex PCR assay. TCRdb holds this immuneACCESS table with in-frame rearrangements only. Some clones are missing; in checked studies, unresolved V genes explain under half, and the rest has no known cause. The sample records roughly 48,000 clones, roughly nine tenths of which are singletons. The top ten constitute 3% to 5% of the sample. The clonotype comes from a human donor in good health. Some clones in this sample may be carry-over from other donors' samples. Source material: PBMCs.

The CDR3 region: CASSSQPGQGYADTQYF. The DNA is TGTGCCAGCAGCTCCCAGCCGGGACAGGGTTATGCAGATACGCAGTATTTT. The sequence joins TRBV7-3 to TRBJ2-3; a stretch of 9 junction bases matches TRBD1. CDR1 and CDR2 are read off the germline V gene as SGHTA and FQGTGA. V is cut back by 4 bases and J by 4 bases, with 12 bases in the junction unmatched. The CDR3 spans 17 residues, from the cysteine through the phenylalanine. Just CDR3 DNA is preserved here, 51 bases in frame from base 1.